A single sample is the source of the 30 T cell receptor beta chains below, sequenced in a study of blood T cell repertoires in COVID-19. Using immunoSEQ multiplex PCR, the repertoire was profiled, and TCRdb retains in-frame clones only, with some absent. The profile covers 300,000 to 450,000 clones, with 85% appearing a single time and 3.5% to 4% taken by the ten largest. The material sequenced was peripheral blood. Receptors originate from a woman aged 18-29 years with acute or convalescent COVID-19.

The chain has TRBV7-8 and TRBJ2-4; TRBD1 agrees at 7 bases. Unmatched junction bases numbered 10, after V lost 5 bases and J lost 0 bases. This CDR3 has 17 amino acids. The germline V gene encodes CDR1 SGHVS and CDR2 FQNEAQ. CDR3: CASSGLTGQLAKNIQYF. The CDR3 bases are TGTGCCAGCAGCGGCCTGACGGGACAGCTAGCCAAAAACATTCAGTACTTC.

The chain has TRBV5-1 and TRBJ2-5; TRBD1 matches at 9 bases. Germline V CDR1 and CDR2: SGHRS, YFSETQ. The CDR3 consists of 14 residues. V was pared by 5 bases and J by 5 bases, with 7 bases of the junction left unmatched. CDR3 bases: TGCGCCAGCAGGACCGGACAGGGGTTGGAGACCCAGTACTTC. Amino acid sequence: CASRTGQGLETQYF.

The sample holds one count of this clone. The V and J genes are TRBV7-3 and TRBJ2-2, with D tentatively TRBD2 (6 bases). The V end lost 1 base, the J end lost 4 bases, and 7 bases lay between the germline ends. CDR1 is SGHTA and CDR2 is FQGTGA in the germline V gene. The CDR3 consists of 14 residues. CDR3 in DNA: TGTGCCAGCAGCTTAAGCGGGGCCACCGGGGAGCTGTTTTTT. Protein product: CASSLSGATGELFF. The entire variable domain, with the rest obtained from reference TRBV7-3 and TRBJ2-2, is as follows: GAGVSQTPSNKVTEKGKYVELRCDPISGHTALYWYRQSLGQGPEFLIYFQGTGAADDSGLPNDRFFAVRPEGSVSTLKIQRTERGDSAVYLCASSLSGATGELFFGEGSRLTVL.

V usage is TRBV3-1 (or the pseudogene TRBV3-2) and J usage is TRBJ1-4; 8 bases fit TRBD1. This CDR3 contains 13 residues. CDR1 is LGHDT, CDR2 YNNKEL, per germline (reference sequence). J lost 7 bases, V lost 4 bases, and 2 bases had no gene match. The CDR3 here is CASSLDRAEKLFF. CDR3 coding DNA: TGTGCCAGCAGCCTGGACAGGGCTGAAAAACTGTTTTTT.

The V call is TRBV5-6, the J call TRBJ2-7; no reliable D call. The V gene's germline CDR1 is SGHDT and CDR2 YYEEEE. Trimming removed 0 bases at V and 4 bases at J, with 11 bases between. This CDR3 region has 14 residues. CDR3 DNA: TGTGCCAGCAGCTTGGGTTTTCGCGGTTACGAGCAGTACTTC. Translation gives CASSLGFRGYEQYF.

J is TRBJ2-1 and V is TRBV29-1, with D possibly matching TRBD1 (6 bases). Germline CDR1 SQVTM, CDR2 ANQGSEA. This CDR3 is built from 12 residues. Trimming removed 3 bases from V and 9 bases from J, with 12 bases in between. The CDR3 reads CSVEGTTLEQFF. For the CDR3, the DNA is TGCAGCGTTGAGGGGACAACCCTTGAGCAGTTCTTC.

The chain has TRBV3-1 (or the pseudogene TRBV3-2) and TRBJ1-1; TRBD1 might be the D (5 bases). The CDR3 runs 12 residues. V shed 0 bases and J shed 13 bases, with 12 bases lying between them. CDR1 is LGHDT, CDR2 YNNKEL, per germline (reference sequence). The CDR3: CASSQERGGLFF. CDR3 in DNA: TGTGCCAGCAGCCAAGAAAGGGGTGGTCTTTTCTTT.

V gene TRBV15 combines with J gene TRBJ1-2; D possibly corresponds to TRBD1 (6 bases). The germline CDR1 and CDR2 sequences are LNHNV and YYDKDF (reference sequence). Trimming removed 4 bases at V and 3 bases at J, with 21 bases between. The CDR3 sequence is 17 residues long. The CDR3 DNA is TGTGCCACCAGCACCCCCTCAGGCGGGGGCGCGCACTATGGCTACACCTTC. Residues: CATSTPSGGGAHYGYTF.

The chain employs TRBV5-1 and TRBJ1-2; D not resolved. From germline, CDR1 is SGHRS and CDR2 YFSETQ. V lost 5 bases, J lost 6 bases, and 20 bases lay in between. This CDR3 contains 15 residues. CDR3 sequence reads: CASSFSPLSMDGYTF. For the CDR3, the DNA is TGCGCCAGCAGTTTTTCCCCACTCTCCATGGATGGCTACACCTTC.

V is TRBV5-1 and J is TRBJ2-7; 7 positions agree with TRBD2. CDR3 size: 14 residues. Trimming removed 7 bases from V and 1 base from J; junction bases left unmatched: 8. Per germline, CDR1 SGHRS and CDR2 YFSETQ. The CDR3 nucleotides read TGCGCCAGCTTCCCTGGAGCGGGATCCTACGAGCAGTACTTC. Translation: CASFPGAGSYEQYF.

This chain links TRBV9 with TRBJ2-7, with D perhaps matching TRBD2 (6 bases). Trimming left V 4 bases short and J 0 bases short, with 11 bases between. This CDR3 has 14 amino acids. Germline values: CDR1 SGDLS, CDR2 YYNGEE. CDR3 loop: CASSLGGDSYEQYF. The CDR3 DNA reads as TGTGCCAGCAGCTTGGGCGGGGACTCCTACGAGCAGTACTTC.

The genes are TRBV2 and TRBJ1-1; possible D gene TRBD1, 5 bases. The germline V gene encodes CDR1 SNHLY and CDR2 FYNNEI. V lost 3 bases to trimming and J lost 6 bases, with 20 bases between them. This CDR3 region has 16 residues. The CDR3 nucleotides read TGTGCCAGCAGTGACCCCAGGGAGTGGGGGGGATCTGAAGCTTTCTTT. It encodes CASSDPREWGGSEAFF. The full variable domain, in which reference TRBV2 and TRBJ1-1 provide the parts outside the CDR3, is EPEVTQTPSHQVTQMGQEVILRCVPISNHLYFYWYRQILGQKVEFLVSFYNNEISEKSEIFDDQFSVERPDGSNFTLKIRSTKLEDSAMYFCASSDPREWGGSEAFFGQGTRLTVV.

The chain has TRBV21-1 and TRBJ2-5; the table's D call of TRBD1 was not tested on the DNA. TRBV21-1 has pseudogene status. The CDR3 is made up of 18 amino acids. CDR3 DNA sequence: TGTGCCAGCAGCAAAGGACCAAAAATAACAGGGACCCAAGAGACCCAGTACTTC. It yields the protein CASSKGPKITGTQETQYF.

The chain uses TRBV5-4 and TRBJ2-5, with TRBD2 matching 15 bases. CDR3 length: 17 amino acids. Germline values: CDR1 SGHNT, CDR2 YYREEE (reference sequence). Germline trimming cut 4 bases from V and 2 bases from J; bases unmatched to any gene: 6. CDR3 nucleotide sequence: TGTGCCAGCAGCCTGGGACTAGCGGGAGGTTATCAAGAGACCCAGTACTTC. Protein: CASSLGLAGGYQETQYF.

The V call is TRBV28, the J call TRBJ2-7; 11 bases fit TRBD1. Germline values: CDR1 MDHEN, CDR2 SYDVKM. The CDR3 is 14 amino acids. Germline trimming cut 6 bases from V and 6 bases from J; bases unmatched to any gene: 7. As DNA, the CDR3 is TGTGCCAGCAGCCTTGGACAGGGGGCAAGCGAGCAGTACTTC. Translation: CASSLGQGASEQYF.

This clone was detected only once. The V and J genes are TRBV27 and TRBJ1-1; unclear D gene. CDR1 is MNHEY and CDR2 is SMNVEV in the germline V gene (reference sequence). The V gene lost 4 bases and the J gene lost 11 bases, with 14 bases spanning the gap. This CDR3 is built from 12 residues. CDR3 loop: CASSSPGQRAFF. CDR3 nucleotides: TGTGCCAGCAGTTCGCCCGGCCAGAGGGCTTTCTTT.

This chain links TRBV6-5 with TRBJ1-2, with D possibly TRBD1 on 5 matching bases. V shed 6 bases and J shed 8 bases, with 16 bases lying between them. CDR3 length: 13 residues. Germline CDR1 is MNHEY and CDR2 is SVGAGI. The CDR3 reads CASRFREEGGYTF. CDR3 bases: TGTGCCAGCAGGTTCAGGGAGGAAGGCGGCTACACCTTC.

The chain employs TRBV5-1 and TRBJ2-1, with D perhaps TRBD2 (7 bases). The V and J ends lost 4 bases and 8 bases respectively, with 10 bases between them. CDR1 is SGHRS, CDR2 YFSETQ, per germline. The CDR3 runs 12 residues. CDR3 residues: CASSHGGHEQFF. In DNA, the CDR3 is TGCGCCAGCAGCCACGGGGGGCATGAGCAGTTCTTC.

V usage is TRBV6-5 and J usage is TRBJ1-2; D not resolved. The V and J ends lost 6 bases and 7 bases respectively, with 15 bases between them. The CDR3 sequence is 13 residues long. Germline V gene lookup returns CDR1 MNHEY and CDR2 SVGAGI. The CDR3 loop reads CASSSAGSLGYTF. The CDR3 DNA is TGTGCCAGCAGCAGTGCAGGATCCCTTGGCTACACCTTC.

The V call is TRBV30, the J call TRBJ1-2; D is perhaps TRBD1 (6 bases). V was trimmed by 1 base and J by 6 bases, leaving 9 bases between them. CDR1 GTSNPN and CDR2 SVGIG come from the germline V gene (reference sequence). The CDR3 consists of 12 residues. The CDR3 bases are TGTGCCTGGAGTGAACAGGGAGATGGCTACACCTTC. Its translation: CAWSEQGDGYTF.

The chain has TRBV27 and TRBJ1-6, with a possible D match to TRBD1 (6 bases). V lost 2 bases, J lost 10 bases, and 12 bases lay in between. Germline V gene sequence: CDR1 MNHEY, CDR2 SMNVEV (reference sequence). The CDR3 contains 14 residues. The CDR3 is CASSLGDTISPLHF. Written as DNA, the CDR3 is TGTGCCAGCAGTTTAGGGGACACCATCTCACCCCTCCACTTT.

V usage is TRBV10-3 and J usage is TRBJ2-5; 9 bases line up with TRBD1. The V gene end was trimmed by 6 bases and the J gene end by 3 bases; junction bases not matched to a gene: 8. CDR1 and CDR2 from the germline V gene are ENHRY and SYGVKD. The CDR3 totals 15 residues. CDR3 DNA sequence: TGTGCCATCAGCCCCTGGGACAGGGAAGAAGAGACCCAGTACTTC. It yields the protein CAISPWDREEETQYF.

This clone was observed a single time. The chain recombines TRBV9 with TRBJ2-2, with 11 bases matching TRBD2. After removal of 1 base from V and 3 bases from J, the junction contained 5 bases not matched to a gene. CDR3 length: 17 amino acids. Per germline, CDR1 SGDLS and CDR2 YYNGEE. CDR3 region: CASSVNRGLADTGELFF. The DNA for the CDR3 is TGTGCCAGCAGCGTAAATAGGGGACTAGCGGACACCGGGGAGCTGTTTTTT.

This clone was seen just once. Written as DNA, the CDR3 is TGCGCCAGCAGCTCGGACACTGAAGCTTTCTTT. Its translation is CASSSDTEAFF. The J gene is TRBJ1-1, the V gene TRBV5-1; D is undetermined. This CDR3 is built from 11 residues. In germline, CDR1 is SGHRS, CDR2 YFSETQ. V shed 3 bases and J shed 3 bases, with 3 bases lying between them.

This chain connects TRBV9 to TRBJ1-6; possible D gene TRBD1, 6 bases. CDR1 and CDR2 from the germline V gene are SGDLS and YYNGEE. The CDR3 has 17 amino acids. V was pared by 3 bases and J by 6 bases, with 19 bases between. This CDR3 reads CASSAGDGRQANSPLHF. As DNA, the CDR3 is TGTGCCAGCAGCGCAGGGGATGGACGGCAGGCTAATTCACCCCTCCACTTT.

The chain uses TRBV14 and TRBJ2-5; possibly TRBD2 for D (6 bases). This CDR3 has 11 amino acids. Germline V lookup: CDR1 SGHDN, CDR2 FVKESK. Trimming cost V 5 bases and J 9 bases, with 10 bases left between them. CDR3: CASSSGTAQYF. The CDR3 nucleotides read TGTGCCAGCAGCTCCGGGACTGCCCAGTACTTC.

J is TRBJ1-1 and V is TRBV15; TRBD1 might be the D (6 bases). The CDR3 is 17 residues long. The ends were cut back, 0 bases at V and 3 bases at J, with 17 bases in the middle. Germline V lookup: CDR1 LNHNV, CDR2 YYDKDF (reference sequence). CDR3 amino acids: CATSRDRGRGVDTEAFF. The CDR3 DNA sequence: TGTGCCACCAGCAGAGATCGCGGGAGGGGGGTGGACACTGAAGCTTTCTTT.

The rearrangement uses TRBV27 and TRBJ2-1; TRBD2 matches at 8 bases. CDR3 length: 20 residues. The germline gives CDR1 MNHEY, CDR2 SMNVEV (reference sequence). With V trimmed by 4 bases and J by 5 bases, 22 bases remained unmatched. The CDR3 DNA is TGTGCCAGCAGTTCCCCCTCGTTAGCGGGGAGGGCGTTATCCCACAATGAGCAGTTCTTC. Its protein is CASSSPSLAGRALSHNEQFF.

The V gene is TRBV6-5, the J gene TRBJ1-6; D perhaps matches TRBD1 (5 bases). Deletions cut 2 bases from V and 5 bases from J, with 13 bases between. CDR1 and CDR2 from the germline V gene are MNHEY and SVGAGI. The CDR3 has 16 residues. CDR3 nucleotides: TGTGCCAGCAGTTACCAGGGTAATCAGGATAATTCACCCCTCCACTTT. It codes for CASSYQGNQDNSPLHF.

This clone was picked up many times. The chain recombines TRBV2 with TRBJ2-7; 7 nucleotides line up with TRBD1. CDR3 size: 13 residues. With V trimmed by 7 bases and J by 1 base, 4 bases remained unmatched. Germline CDR1 reads SNHLY; CDR2 reads FYNNEI. DNA of the CDR3: TGTGCCAGCACCCGGGACAGATCCTACGAGCAGTACTTC. Encoded protein: CASTRDRSYEQYF.